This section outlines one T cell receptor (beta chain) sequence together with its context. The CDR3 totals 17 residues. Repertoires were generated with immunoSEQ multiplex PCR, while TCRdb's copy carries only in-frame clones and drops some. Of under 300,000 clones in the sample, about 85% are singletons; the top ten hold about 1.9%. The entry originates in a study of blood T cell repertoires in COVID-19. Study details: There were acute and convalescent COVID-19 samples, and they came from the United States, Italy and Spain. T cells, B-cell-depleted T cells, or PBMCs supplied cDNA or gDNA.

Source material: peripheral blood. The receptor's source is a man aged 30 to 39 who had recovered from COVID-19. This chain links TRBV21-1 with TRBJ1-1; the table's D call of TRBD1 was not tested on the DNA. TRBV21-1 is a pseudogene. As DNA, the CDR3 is TGTGCCAGCACCATCACTTGGACAGGGGGGGAAGACACTGAAGCTTTCTTT. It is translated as CASTITWTGGEDTEAFF.